The clone carrying this T cell receptor (beta chain) is a singleton in its sample. This entry belongs to a study of technical replicates of blood from a few donors. Germline V gene data show CDR1 as SGHNT and CDR2 as YYREEE (reference sequence). V was pared by 9 bases and J by 0 bases, with 21 bases between. The CDR3 runs 16 residues. TCRdb keeps only in-frame clones here, not all; method: immunoSEQ multiplex PCR. Of some 94,000 clones listed, 90% to 97% are singletons. The receptor comes from a human donor in good health. Sample: T cells isolated from PBMCs. The gene calls are TRBV5-4 and TRBJ1-1; no definite D call. For the CDR3, the DNA is TGTGCCAACTGGAGGATGGGGAGTGTTATGAACACTGAAGCTTTCTTT. It encodes CANWRMGSVMNTEAFF.